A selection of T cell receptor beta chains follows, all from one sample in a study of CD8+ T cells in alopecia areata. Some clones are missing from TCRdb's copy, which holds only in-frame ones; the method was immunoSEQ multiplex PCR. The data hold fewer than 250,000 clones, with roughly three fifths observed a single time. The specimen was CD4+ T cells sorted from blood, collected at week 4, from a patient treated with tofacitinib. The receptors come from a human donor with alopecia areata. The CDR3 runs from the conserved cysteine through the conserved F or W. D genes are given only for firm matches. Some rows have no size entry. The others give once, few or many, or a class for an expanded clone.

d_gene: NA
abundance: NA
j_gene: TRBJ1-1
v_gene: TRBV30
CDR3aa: CAWSGTTEAFF
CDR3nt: TGTGCCTGGTCCGGGACAACTGAAGCTTTCTTT

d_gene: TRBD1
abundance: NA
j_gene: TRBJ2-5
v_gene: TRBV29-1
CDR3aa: CSLRDSTETQYF
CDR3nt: TGCAGCCTCCGGGACAGTACAGAGACCCAGTACTTC

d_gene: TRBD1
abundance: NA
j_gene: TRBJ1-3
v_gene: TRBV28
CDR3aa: CASSLPGQGAGNTIYF
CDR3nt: TGTGCCAGCAGTTTACCCGGACAGGGTGCTGGAAACACCATATATTTT

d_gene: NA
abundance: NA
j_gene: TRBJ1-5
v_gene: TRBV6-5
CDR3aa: CASSYSGGPNQPQHF
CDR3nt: TGTGCCAGCAGTTACTCGGGGGGGCCCAATCAGCCCCAGCATTTT

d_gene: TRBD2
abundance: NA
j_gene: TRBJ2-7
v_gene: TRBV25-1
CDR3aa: CASSATLAGGPVYEQYF
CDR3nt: TGTGCCAGCAGTGCAACCCTAGCGGGAGGGCCGGTATACGAGCAGTACTTC

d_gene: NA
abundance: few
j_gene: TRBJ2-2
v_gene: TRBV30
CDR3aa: CAWSSPPNTGELFF
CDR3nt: TGTGCCTGGAGTTCACCCCCCAACACCGGGGAGCTGTTTTTT

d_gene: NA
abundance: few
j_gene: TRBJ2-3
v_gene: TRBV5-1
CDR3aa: CASTAGSTDTQYF
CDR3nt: TGCGCCAGCACGGCCGGCAGCACAGATACGCAGTATTTT

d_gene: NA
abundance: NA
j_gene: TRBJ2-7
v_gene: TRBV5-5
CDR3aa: CASSNGPPYEQYF
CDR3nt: TGTGCCAGCAGCAACGGACCCCCCTACGAGCAGTACTTC

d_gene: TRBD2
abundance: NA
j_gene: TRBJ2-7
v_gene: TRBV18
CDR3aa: CASSPRVAGGPGYEQYF
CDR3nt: TGTGCCAGCTCACCCCGGGTAGCGGGAGGCCCGGGCTACGAGCAGTACTTC

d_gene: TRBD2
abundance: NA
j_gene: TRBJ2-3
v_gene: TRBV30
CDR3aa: CAWSRAGVGADTQYF
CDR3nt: TGTGCCTGGAGTAGGGCGGGAGTGGGGGCAGATACGCAGTATTTT

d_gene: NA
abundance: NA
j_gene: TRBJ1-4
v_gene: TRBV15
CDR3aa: CATSRVGEKLFF
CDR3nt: TGTGCCACCAGCAGAGTTGGAGAAAAACTGTTTTTT

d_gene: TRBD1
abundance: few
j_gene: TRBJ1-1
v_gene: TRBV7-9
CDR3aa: CASSLRGQGKNTEAFF
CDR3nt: TGTGCCAGCAGCTTAAGGGGACAGGGAAAGAACACTGAAGCTTTCTTT

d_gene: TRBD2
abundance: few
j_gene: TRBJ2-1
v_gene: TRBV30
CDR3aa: CAWSVLGTSGRSEQFF
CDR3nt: TGTGCCTGGAGTGTACTAGGGACTAGCGGGAGATCTGAGCAGTTCTTC

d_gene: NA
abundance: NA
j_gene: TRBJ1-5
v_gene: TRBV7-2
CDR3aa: CASSAQGGQPQHF
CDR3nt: TGTGCCAGCAGCGCACAGGGAGGTCAGCCCCAGCATTTT

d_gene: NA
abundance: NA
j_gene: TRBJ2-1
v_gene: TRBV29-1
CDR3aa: CSVGGLSSEQFF
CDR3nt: TGCAGCGTTGGGGGCTTAAGCAGTGAGCAGTTCTTC

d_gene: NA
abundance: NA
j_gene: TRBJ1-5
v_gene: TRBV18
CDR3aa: CASSQLVQGREPQHF
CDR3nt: TGTGCCAGCTCCCAACTGGTGCAGGGCCGAGAGCCCCAGCATTTT

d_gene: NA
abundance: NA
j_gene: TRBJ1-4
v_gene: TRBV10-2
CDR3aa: CASSEVGGTSAGKLFF
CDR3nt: TGCGCCAGCAGTGAGGTTGGTGGGACGTCGGCGGGAAAACTGTTTTTT

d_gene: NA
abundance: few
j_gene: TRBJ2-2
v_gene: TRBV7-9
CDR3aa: CASSFSSGELFF
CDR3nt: TGTGCCAGCAGCTTTTCGTCCGGGGAGCTGTTTTTT

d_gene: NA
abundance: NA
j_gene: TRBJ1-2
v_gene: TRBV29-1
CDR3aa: CSTAPGPGNYGYTF
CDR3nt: TGCAGTACTGCTCCGGGGCCAGGGAACTATGGCTACACCTTC

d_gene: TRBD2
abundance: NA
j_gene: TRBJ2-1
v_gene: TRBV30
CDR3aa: CAWVPRGGRAPNEQFF
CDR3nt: TGTGCCTGGGTTCCCCGGGGCGGGAGGGCCCCCAATGAGCAGTTCTTC

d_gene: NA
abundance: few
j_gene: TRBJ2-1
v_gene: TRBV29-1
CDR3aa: CSVHPRGEPYNEQFF
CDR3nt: TGCAGCGTTCACCCGAGGGGGGAGCCCTACAATGAGCAGTTCTTC

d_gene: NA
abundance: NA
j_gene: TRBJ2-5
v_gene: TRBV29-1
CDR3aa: CSAGSTQETQYF
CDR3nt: TGCAGCGCAGGATCCACTCAAGAGACCCAGTACTTC

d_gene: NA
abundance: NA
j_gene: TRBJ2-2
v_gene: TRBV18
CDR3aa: CASSRSRGETGELFF
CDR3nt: TGTGCCAGCTCACGGTCGAGGGGCGAAACCGGGGAGCTGTTTTTT

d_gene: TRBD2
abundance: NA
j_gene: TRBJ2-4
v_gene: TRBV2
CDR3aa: CASSEVAGAPLLQYF
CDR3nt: TGTGCCAGCAGTGAAGTAGCGGGAGCCCCCCTTCTTCAGTACTTC

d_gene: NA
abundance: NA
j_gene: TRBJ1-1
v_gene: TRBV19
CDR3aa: CASSMPVMNTEAFF
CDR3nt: TGTGCCAGTAGTATGCCGGTGATGAACACTGAAGCTTTCTTT

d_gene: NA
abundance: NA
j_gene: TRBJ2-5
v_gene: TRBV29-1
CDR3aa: CSVRQYYQETQYF
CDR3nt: TGCAGCGTTAGACAGTATTACCAAGAGACCCAGTACTTC

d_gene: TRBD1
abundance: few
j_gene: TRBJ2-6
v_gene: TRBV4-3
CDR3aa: CASSQVYHGQGAGANVLTF
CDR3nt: TGCGCCAGCAGCCAAGTTTATCATGGACAGGGGGCTGGGGCCAACGTCCTGACTTTC

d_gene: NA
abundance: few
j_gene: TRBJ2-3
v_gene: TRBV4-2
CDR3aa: CASSQDKFGLTTDTQYF
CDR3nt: TGTGCCAGCAGCCAAGATAAGTTTGGACTGACCACAGATACGCAGTATTTT

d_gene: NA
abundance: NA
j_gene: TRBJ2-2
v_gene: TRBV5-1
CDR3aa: CASSQTANTGELFF
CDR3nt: TGCGCCAGCAGCCAGACAGCGAACACCGGGGAGCTGTTTTTT

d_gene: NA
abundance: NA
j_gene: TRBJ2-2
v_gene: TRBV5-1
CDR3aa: CASRRDTNTGELFF
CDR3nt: TGCGCCAGCCGCCGGGACACGAACACCGGGGAGCTGTTTTTT

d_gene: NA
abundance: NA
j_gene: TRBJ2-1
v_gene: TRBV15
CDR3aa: CATSSIVGNEQFF
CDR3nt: TGTGCCACCAGCAGTATCGTCGGCAATGAGCAGTTCTTC

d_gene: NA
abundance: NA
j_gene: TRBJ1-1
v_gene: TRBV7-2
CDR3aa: CASSFDRSNTEAFF
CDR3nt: TGTGCCAGCAGCTTCGACAGGTCGAACACTGAAGCTTTCTTT